This T cell receptor (beta chain) comes out of a study of shared clonotypes between healthy human individuals. Each of the donors was a healthy adult who was HIV-negative and had not had a recent acute infection or vaccination. Caucasian adults living in Nashville, Tennessee, provided all samples. CDR3 size: 14 residues. The germline V gene encodes CDR1 MNHEY and CDR2 SVGAGI. With 6 bases clipped from V and 3 bases from J, the junction kept 4 bases outside the gene matches. Deep-level running was used for the assay. Each cell subset's genomic DNA was divided evenly among several immunoSEQ plates. The data were produced by immunoSEQ multiplex PCR, yet TCRdb's version contains in-frame clones alone and is incomplete. The sample holds 450,000 to 500,000 clones, over 65% seen once.

The specimen sequenced was PBMCs. This sequence joins TRBV6-5 and TRBJ2-2; 7 bases map to TRBD2. This TCR was recovered from a woman between 40 and 55 years old in good health. Some clones in this sample may be carry-over from other donors' samples. The CDR3 nucleotides are TGTGCCAGCAGGCGGGACTACGACACCGGGGAGCTGTTTTTT. Residues: CASRRDYDTGELFF.